This T cell receptor beta chain was obtained from a study of T-cell memory formation after mild COVID-19. Study overall: TCR clusters were mostly confined to one donor each.

TCRdb itself ran the 5' RACE reads through MiXCR, one entry per CDR3 protein. The sample carries around 250,000 distinct CDR3 sequences, roughly 16% recorded once. Unmatched junction bases numbered 9, after V lost 8 bases and J lost 9 bases. CDR1 and CDR2 (germline): MNHEY, SVGEGT. This CDR3 is built from 13 residues. This chain links TRBV6-2 or TRBV6-3 with TRBJ2-1, with 8 bases that match TRBD2. The sample was PBMCs or a T cell subset sorted from them (not recorded which). This receptor was taken from a man between 18 and 29 years old who had mild COVID-19 (a few samples of this study predate the infection). Cell type and time point are not known. This chain's CDR3 is CASDPGGAREQFF. The CDR3 nucleotides are TGTGCCAGCGATCCCGGGGGGGCCCGTGAGCAGTTCTTC.